This is a list of T cell receptor beta chains from one sample in a study of shared clonotypes between healthy human individuals. Assay used: immunoSEQ multiplex PCR; TCRdb lists only in-frame clones, some missing. The table includes around 700,000 clones, around 72% detected once. The specimen was memory CD4+ T cells sorted from blood. Receptors were obtained from a woman aged 25-40 years in good health. CDR3s include the opening cysteine and the closing phenylalanine or tryptophan. The D gene is left open where the match is weak. Rows may omit the clone size; those that give it use once, few, many or a size class.

TRBJ2-3,-,-,TRBV11-2,TGTGCCAGCAGCTTACATGGGGGGAAGACTAGCACAGATACGCAGTATTTT,CASSLHGGKTSTDTQYF
TRBJ1-2,-,TRBD1,TRBV7-2,TGTGCCAGCAGCCCCTCGGGACAGGGGATGTACTATGGCTACACCTTC,CASSPSGQGMYYGYTF
TRBJ1-5,once,-,TRBV28,TGTGCCAGCACCACCGATATAGAGGCCCAGCATTTT,CASTTDIEAQHF
TRBJ1-2,-,-,TRBV2,TGTGCCAGCAGGAGCGCCTTGGGGCCTGGCTACACCTTC,CASRSALGPGYTF
TRBJ1-3,-,-,TRBV28,TGTGCCAGCAGTTTGGGACTTATGATCTCTGGAAACACCATATATTTT,CASSLGLMISGNTIYF
TRBJ2-1,-,-,TRBV28,TGTGCCAGCAGCCACACTCATGCCGCCGACAATGAGCAGTTCTTC,CASSHTHAADNEQFF
TRBJ1-3,-,-,TRBV28,TGTGCCAGCAGTTTAGCCGACAGGTCTGGAAACACCATATATTTT,CASSLADRSGNTIYF
TRBJ1-5,few,TRBD1,TRBV5-1,TGCGCCAGCAGCCCCGGACAGGGCGAGAATCAGCCCCAGCATTTT,CASSPGQGENQPQHF
TRBJ1-2,-,TRBD1,TRBV30,TGTGCCTGGAGTAGGACAGGGAGGGAGGGAAGCTATGGCTACACCTTC,CAWSRTGREGSYGYTF
TRBJ2-3,-,TRBD2,TRBV7-9,TGTGCCAGCAGCTCCCTCTCGGGCGGGAGGGCATCTCGGACAGATACGCAGTATTTT,CASSSLSGGRASRTDTQYF
TRBJ2-1,-,TRBD2,TRBV4-1,TGCGCCAGCAGCCAAATCGGGACTAGCCCGTACAATGAGCAGTTCTTC,CASSQIGTSPYNEQFF
TRBJ2-2,-,-,TRBV7-9,TGTGCCAGCAGCGCCCAAGGCGGGCCGATTTCCGGGGAGCTGTTTTTT,CASSAQGGPISGELFF
TRBJ1-1,-,-,TRBV2,TGTGCCAGCAGTGCGACGGAAAAGAACACTGAAGCTTTCTTT,CASSATEKNTEAFF
TRBJ1-4,-,-,TRBV9,TGTGCCAGCAGCGTAGGTCCAACGAGTAATGAAAAACTGTTTTTT,CASSVGPTSNEKLFF
TRBJ2-7,few,-,TRBV25-1,TGTGCCAGCAGTGAATACTGGTCCCAGGGGAAGCTCTACGAGCAGTACTTC,CASSEYWSQGKLYEQYF
TRBJ2-3,few,TRBD2,TRBV7-7,TGTGCCAGCAGCTTGGGACTAGAGGGCACAGATACGCAGTATTTT,CASSLGLEGTDTQYF
TRBJ2-6,-,-,TRBV19,TGTGCCAGTTGGGGTCGGGGGAGCTCTGGGGCCAACGTCCTGACTTTC,CASWGRGSSGANVLTF
TRBJ1-3,-,-,TRBV2,TGTGCCAGCAGTGTACAGGGCCCTAGCTCTGGAAACACCATATATTTT,CASSVQGPSSGNTIYF
TRBJ2-5,-,-,TRBV27,TGTGCCGGACAAGAGACCCAGTACTTC,CAGQETQYF
TRBJ2-3,once,TRBD1,TRBV19,TGTGCCAGCAGGGTGGGGGACAGAGACACAGATACGCAGTATTTT,CASRVGDRDTDTQYF
TRBJ2-5,-,-,TRBV7-3,TGTGCCAGCAGCTTAGGAGGAATGGAGACCCAGTACTTC,CASSLGGMETQYF
TRBJ2-7,-,TRBD2,TRBV6-1,TGTGCCAGCTATGGGACTAGTCCCTACGAGCAGTACTTC,CASYGTSPYEQYF
TRBJ1-3,-,-,TRBV29-1,TGCAGCGTTGAAAGGTTCCCTGGAAACACCATATATTTT,CSVERFPGNTIYF
TRBJ2-1,once,-,TRBV6-5,TGTGCCAGCACCCGGGAGAGCACCTACAATGAGCAGTTCTTC,CASTRESTYNEQFF
TRBJ1-1,-,-,TRBV6-1,TGTGCCAGCACCCGGGAGGGCTACTTGAACACTGAAGCTTTCTTT,CASTREGYLNTEAFF
TRBJ1-1,-,-,TRBV2,TGTGCCAGCACAGGACAGTCGAACACTGAAGCTTTCTTT,CASTGQSNTEAFF
TRBJ2-2,-,TRBD2,TRBV7-6,TGTGCCAGCAGCAGGACTAGCGGGACTCTCCAGAACACCGGGGAGCTGTTTTTT,CASSRTSGTLQNTGELFF
TRBJ2-1,-,TRBD2,TRBV19,TGTGCCAGCGGACGAAGCGGGAGGGCCAATGAGCAGTTCTTC,CASGRSGRANEQFF
TRBJ2-1,-,TRBD2,TRBV6-5,TGTGCCAGCAGCCTCGGGGGGTTTCATGAGCAGTTCTTC,CASSLGGFHEQFF
TRBJ2-7,-,-,TRBV6-1,TGTGCCAGCAGTGAAATCCGCCACTACGAGCAGTACTTC,CASSEIRHYEQYF
TRBJ2-7,-,TRBD1,TRBV7-2,TGTGCCAGCAGCTCAAGGCTGGGACAGGGGGGCTACGAGCAGTACTTC,CASSSRLGQGGYEQYF
TRBJ2-7,-,-,TRBV6-1,TGTGCCAGCAGTGACAGGGTACACGAGCAGTACTTC,CASSDRVHEQYF
TRBJ1-5,-,-,TRBV27,TGTGCCAGCAGCACCGCCGGCCTGGGGAATCAGCCCCAGCATTTT,CASSTAGLGNQPQHF
TRBJ1-2,-,-,TRBV2,TGTGCCAGCAGGGGACTGCGGAACTATGGCTACACCTTC,CASRGLRNYGYTF
TRBJ2-7,once,TRBD2,TRBV27,TGTGCCAGCAGCCGCCTAGCGGGAGTTTTCGGCTACGAGCAGTACTTC,CASSRLAGVFGYEQYF
TRBJ2-7,few,TRBD1,TRBV2,TGTGCCAGCCAGGGACAGGGGGACGAGCAGTACTTC,CASQGQGDEQYF